This T cell receptor (beta chain) came from a study of CXCR3-negative and CXCR3-positive naive CD8 T cells. Study background: Libraries each contributed about 1.5 +/- 0.3 million TRB reads, for about 135 million in total. General study results and limits: Memory CD8+ T cell repertoires were far less diverse than both naive subsets. Between one naive subset and the other, surface CD5 was comparable, and TCR strength was inferred from TRB CDR3 properties. Cryopreserved PBMCs had partly decreased CXCR3 expression; fresh PBMCs were used in most assays.

5' RACE that incorporated UMI labels was used to prepare the TRB cDNA libraries. TCRdb re-called the 5' RACE reads and shows each CDR3 protein once, DNA omitted. This specimen shows tens of thousands of distinct CDR3 sequences; the ten leading clones hold roughly 10%. About this clonotype: Its target is unknown.

The germline gives CDR1 SGHVS, CDR2 FNYEAQ. This CDR3 region has 14 residues. The TCR sequence derives from a human donor in good health. Some clones in this sample may be carry-over from other donors' samples. The chain has TRBV7-6 and TRBJ2-2; with no DNA, the TCRdb D assignment of TRBD2 cannot be verified. Sequenced material: memory CD8+ T cells from blood. The CDR3: CASSLSPRTGELFF.